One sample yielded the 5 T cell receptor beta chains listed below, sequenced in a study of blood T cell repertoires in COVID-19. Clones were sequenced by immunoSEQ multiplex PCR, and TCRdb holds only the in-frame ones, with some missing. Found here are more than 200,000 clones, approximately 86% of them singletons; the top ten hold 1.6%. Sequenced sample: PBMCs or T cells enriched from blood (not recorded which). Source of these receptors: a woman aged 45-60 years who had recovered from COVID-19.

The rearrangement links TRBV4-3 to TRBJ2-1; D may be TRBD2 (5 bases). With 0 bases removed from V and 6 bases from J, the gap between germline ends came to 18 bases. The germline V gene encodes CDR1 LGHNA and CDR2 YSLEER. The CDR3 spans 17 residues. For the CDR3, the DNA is TGCGCCAGCAGCCAAGAAATTCGAGCGGCGCTTCGCAATGAGCAGTTCTTC. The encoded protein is CASSQEIRAALRNEQFF.

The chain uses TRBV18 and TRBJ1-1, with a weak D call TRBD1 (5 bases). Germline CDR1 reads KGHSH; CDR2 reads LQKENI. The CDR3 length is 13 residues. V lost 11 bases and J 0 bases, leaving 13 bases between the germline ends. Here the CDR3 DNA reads TGTGCCTGCCGGGGACTTATGAACACTGAAGCTTTCTTT. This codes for CACRGLMNTEAFF.

The CDR3 reads CASSYGTGRPYGYTF. In DNA, the CDR3 is TGTGCCAGCAGCTACGGGACAGGTAGACCCTATGGCTACACCTTC. This chain connects TRBV6-5 to TRBJ1-2; 8 bases line up with TRBD1. The V gene's germline CDR1 is MNHEY and CDR2 SVGAGI. The CDR3 is 15 residues long. Losses at the gene ends were 6 bases for V and 4 bases for J; bases not matched to a gene: 10.

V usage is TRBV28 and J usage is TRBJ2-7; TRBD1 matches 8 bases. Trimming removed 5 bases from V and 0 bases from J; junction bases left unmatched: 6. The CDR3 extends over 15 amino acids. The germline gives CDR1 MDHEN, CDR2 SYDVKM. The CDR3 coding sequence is TGTGCCAGCAGTCTCATCCAGGGGGCCTCCTACGAGCAGTACTTC. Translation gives CASSLIQGASYEQYF. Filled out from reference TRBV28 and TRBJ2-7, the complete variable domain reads DVKVTQSSRYLVKRTGEKVFLECVQDMDHENMFWYRQDPGLGLRLIYFSYDVKMKEKGDIPEGYSVSREKKERFSLILESASTNQTSMYLCASSLIQGASYEQYFGPGTRLTVT.

The CDR3 loop reads CASSLPAGGREQYF. Written as DNA, the CDR3 is TGCGCCAGCAGCTTACCAGCGGGAGGGCGTGAGCAGTACTTC. The genes are TRBV5-1 and TRBJ2-7; TRBD2 matches 10 bases. The CDR3 contains 14 residues. After removal of 2 bases from V and 7 bases from J, the junction contained 6 bases not matched to a gene. The germline CDR1 and CDR2 sequences are SGHRS and YFSETQ.